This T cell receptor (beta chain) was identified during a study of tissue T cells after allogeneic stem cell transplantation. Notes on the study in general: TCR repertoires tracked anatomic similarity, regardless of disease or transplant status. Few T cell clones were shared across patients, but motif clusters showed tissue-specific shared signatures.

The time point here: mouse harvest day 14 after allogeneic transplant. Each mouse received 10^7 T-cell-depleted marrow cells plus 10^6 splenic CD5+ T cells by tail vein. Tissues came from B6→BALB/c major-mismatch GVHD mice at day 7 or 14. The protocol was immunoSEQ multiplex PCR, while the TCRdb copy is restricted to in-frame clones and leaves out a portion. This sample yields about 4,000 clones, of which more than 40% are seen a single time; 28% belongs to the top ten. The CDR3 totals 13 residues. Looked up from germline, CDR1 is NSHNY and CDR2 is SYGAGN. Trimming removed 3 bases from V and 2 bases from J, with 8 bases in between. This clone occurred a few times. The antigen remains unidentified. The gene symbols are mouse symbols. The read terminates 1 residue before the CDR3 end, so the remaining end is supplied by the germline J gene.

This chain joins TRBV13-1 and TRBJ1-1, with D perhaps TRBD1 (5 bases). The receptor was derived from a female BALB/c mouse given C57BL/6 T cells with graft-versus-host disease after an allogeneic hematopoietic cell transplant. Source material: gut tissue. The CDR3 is CASSGQGNTEVFF. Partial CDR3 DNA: TGTGCCAGCAGTGGCCAGGGTAACACAGAAGTCTTC.